The 8 T cell receptor beta chains given below trace back to one sample, sequenced in a study of blood T cell repertoires in COVID-19. Method: immunoSEQ multiplex PCR; TCRdb's copy keeps in-frame clones and lacks some. The sample records around 260,000 clones, approximately 82% being singletons. Source material: peripheral blood. These TCRs come from a man aged 60-69 years who had recovered from COVID-19.

This clone was picked up one time. The CDR3 reads CASSLPRGTTNEKLFF. CDR3 coding DNA: TGTGCCAGCAGCTTGCCCAGGGGAACTACTAATGAAAAACTGTTTTTT. V is TRBV5-5 and J is TRBJ1-4; D may be TRBD1 (6 bases). The CDR3 has 16 amino acids. V was shortened by 1 base and J by 2 bases, with 12 bases between the two germline ends. CDR1 is SGHKS and CDR2 is YYEKEE in the germline V gene (reference sequence).

The J gene is TRBJ1-1, the V gene TRBV5-5; TRBD1 matches at 7 bases. This CDR3 is 15 amino acids long. V dropped 4 bases and J dropped 5; count of bases not matched to a gene: 11. Germline V CDR1 and CDR2: SGHKS, YYEKEE (reference sequence). DNA for the CDR3: TGTGCCAGCAGCCGACAGGGAATTACGGGAACTGAAGCTTTCTTT. It is translated as CASSRQGITGTEAFF.

The V and J genes are TRBV28 and TRBJ1-2; the match to TRBD1 covers 11 bases. This CDR3 comprises 15 residues. V shed 6 bases and J 7 bases; nucleotides not matched to a gene: 10. Germline loops: CDR1 MDHEN, CDR2 SYDVKM. The CDR3 sequence: CASSLVSGQGGGYTF. DNA of the CDR3: TGTGCCAGCAGCCTTGTCTCGGGACAGGGGGGTGGCTACACCTTC.

This clone was detected only once. The chain links TRBV27 to TRBJ1-6; TRBD1 matches 10 bases. Trimming cost V 5 bases and J 10 bases; bases outside gene matches: 14. The CDR3 spans 17 residues. Germline lookup yields CDR1 MNHEY and CDR2 SMNVEV (reference sequence). For the CDR3, the DNA is TGTGCCAGCAGTCCTGGGACAGGGGTAATAGCAAGATCACCCCTCCACTTT. Translation gives CASSPGTGVIARSPLHF.

The V and J genes are TRBV27 and TRBJ2-2; D is perhaps TRBD1 (6 bases). Per the germline V gene, CDR1 is MNHEY and CDR2 is SMNVEV (reference sequence). The ends were cut back, 7 bases at V and 3 bases at J, with 24 bases in the middle. The CDR3 loop spans 18 amino acids. CDR3 DNA sequence: TGTGCCAGCAAAAAAGGGATTCACAGGGATGTGGACACCGGGGAGCTGTTTTTT. Translated: CASKKGIHRDVDTGELFF.

There are a few counts of this clone. The chain combines TRBV29-1 with TRBJ1-2; TRBD1 agrees at 8 bases. Germline loops: CDR1 SQVTM, CDR2 ANQGSEA. This CDR3 has 12 amino acids. The trim removed 3 bases at V and 7 bases at J, leaving 4 bases unmatched. The CDR3 DNA reads as TGCAGCGTTGACCGACAGGGGTTTGGCTACACCTTC. It codes for CSVDRQGFGYTF.

This chain links TRBV7-2 with TRBJ2-7; 8 bases agree with TRBD2. The CDR3 is made up of 17 amino acids. Germline V gene data show CDR1 as SGHTA and CDR2 as FQGNSA. Trimming cost V 3 bases and J 0 bases; bases outside gene matches: 10. CDR3 sequence reads: CASSLGRGLDPSYEQYF. The CDR3 region has the DNA TGTGCCAGCAGCTTGGGGCGGGGACTAGACCCCTCCTACGAGCAGTACTTC.

This clone was counted a few times. The J gene is TRBJ2-7, the V gene TRBV6-5, with 8 bases that match TRBD2. Trimming cost V 7 bases and J 3 bases; bases outside gene matches: 8. The CDR3 extends over 14 amino acids. Germline CDR1 reads MNHEY; CDR2 reads SVGAGI. The CDR3 DNA reads TGTGCCAGCACTCCATCAGCGGGAGTCTACGAGCAGTACTTC. Its protein product is CASTPSAGVYEQYF.